One and the same sample provided the 12 T cell receptor beta chains below, sequenced in a study of control samples from healthy donors and cancer patients (dated by TCRdb to about 2020). Receptor libraries were prepared by the immunoSEQ multiplex PCR assay. The table was pulled from immuneACCESS by TCRdb, which kept in-frame rearrangements only. Such tables lose some clones; where checked, under half of the loss comes from unresolved V genes, and the rest has no known cause. The sample table shows some 140,000 clones, and less than 90% are seen once. The top ten clones comprise approximately 9.4% of the sample. Sequenced: blood. The source is a woman younger than 45 in good health.

V gene TRBV19 combines with J gene TRBJ1-6; no definite D call. The V gene's germline CDR1 is LNHDA and CDR2 SQIVND (reference sequence). The CDR3 runs 15 residues. Trimming took off 3 bases at V and 5 bases at J, with 11 bases between the two ends. The chain's CDR3 is CASSIFGVNNSPLHF. In nucleotides, the CDR3 is TGTGCCAGTAGTATCTTCGGGGTAAATAATTCACCCCTCCACTTT.

The rearrangement links TRBV7-2 to TRBJ2-7; 8 bases line up with TRBD2. With V trimmed by 5 bases and J by 1 base, 4 bases remained unmatched. CDR1 is SGHTA and CDR2 is FQGNSA in the germline V gene. This CDR3 is built from 14 residues. This CDR3 reads CASSEVAGSYEQYF. DNA for the CDR3: TGTGCCAGCAGCGAGGTAGCGGGATCCTACGAGCAGTACTTC.

This rearrangement joins TRBV30 to TRBJ1-1; tentatively, D is TRBD1 (5 bases). The CDR3 is made up of 13 amino acids. Trimming removed 3 bases from V and 3 bases from J, with 11 bases in between. The germline V gene has CDR1 GTSNPN and CDR2 SVGIG (reference sequence). CDR3 DNA sequence: TGTGCCTGGAGGGGGACTACAGACACTGAAGCTTTCTTT. It is translated as CAWRGTTDTEAFF.

The chain is built from TRBV7-9 and TRBJ1-3; 7 nucleotides match TRBD1. After removal of 5 bases from V and 0 bases from J, the junction contained 13 bases not matched to a gene. The germline CDR1 and CDR2 sequences are SEHNR and FQNEAQ (reference sequence). The CDR3 runs to 18 residues. The CDR3 region is CASSLSTDRTFSGNTIYF. CDR3 bases: TGTGCCAGCAGCCTCTCGACGGACAGGACCTTCTCTGGAAACACCATATATTTT.

The chain links TRBV11-2 to TRBJ1-2; the D is unclear. CDR3 size: 16 residues. Trimming left V 0 bases short and J 0 bases short, with 11 bases between. Germline V lookup: CDR1 SGHAT, CDR2 FQNNGV. The CDR3 nucleotides read TGTGCCAGCAGCTTAGATATTAGTTCAGCTAACTATGGCTACACCTTC. Translated, it gives CASSLDISSANYGYTF.

This rearrangement joins TRBV6-1 to TRBJ1-1, with TRBD1 identical over 7 bases. V lost 0 bases, J lost 4 bases, and 5 bases stayed unmatched. The CDR3 sequence is 15 residues long. Germline-derived CDR1 and CDR2 are MNHNS and SASEGT. Written as DNA, the CDR3 is TGTGCCAGCAGTGAAGCGTTAGGGGGCATCACTGAAGCTTTCTTT. Amino acids: CASSEALGGITEAFF.

The rearrangement links TRBV29-1 to TRBJ1-1; tentative D call: TRBD1 (5 bases). V was clipped by 1 base and J by 1 base, with 7 bases between them. The CDR3 length is 13 residues. CDR1 and CDR2 (germline): SQVTM, ANQGSEA. The CDR3 sequence: CSVEVGENTEAFF. CDR3 sequence (DNA): TGCAGCGTTGAAGTAGGGGAGAACACTGAAGCTTTCTTT.

Only a few counts were recorded for this clone. This chain joins TRBV29-1 and TRBJ2-7; D uncertain. CDR1 is SQVTM and CDR2 is ANQGSEA in the germline V gene. V shed 3 bases and J shed 7 bases, with 16 bases lying between them. This CDR3 is 13 amino acids long. For the CDR3, the DNA is TGCAGCGTTGACGAGACGGATACCAGGGAGCAGTACTTC. As protein: CSVDETDTREQYF.

This clone was counted a single time. The chain has TRBV5-1 and TRBJ1-1; TRBD1 aligns across 7 bases. The V and J ends lost 0 bases and 1 base, in that order; junction bases with no gene match: 3. Germline lookup yields CDR1 SGHRS and CDR2 YFSETQ. This CDR3 is 15 amino acids long. The CDR3 coding sequence is TGCGCCAGCAGCTTGGACAGGGGCACGAACACTGAAGCTTTCTTT. Translating it yields CASSLDRGTNTEAFF.

The chain carries TRBV5-1 and TRBJ2-1; TRBD1 matches 7 bases. Trimming took 4 bases from V and 2 from J; bases not matched to a gene: 6. This CDR3 comprises 15 residues. Germline values: CDR1 SGHRS, CDR2 YFSETQ. Here the CDR3 reads CASSPRQGTYNEQFF. The CDR3 nucleotides are TGCGCCAGCAGCCCACGACAGGGCACCTACAATGAGCAGTTCTTC.

The V and J genes are TRBV18 and TRBJ2-1; no clear D gene. There are 14 residues in the CDR3. Deletions cut 7 bases from V and 8 bases from J, with 18 bases between. Per germline, CDR1 KGHSH and CDR2 LQKENI. This chain's CDR3 is CASYRSGGGDEQFF. DNA for the CDR3: TGTGCCAGCTACCGATCGGGCGGTGGTGATGAGCAGTTCTTC.

The genes are TRBV28 and TRBJ1-1; D is ambiguous. The CDR3 totals 12 residues. Between the trimmed V and J ends, which lost 1 base and 7 bases, there was a span of 7 bases. The germline CDR1 and CDR2 sequences are MDHEN and SYDVKM. The chain's CDR3 is CASSLLPIEAFF. The CDR3 DNA reads as TGTGCCAGCAGTTTATTGCCGATTGAAGCTTTCTTT.